This is a list of T cell receptor beta chains from one sample in a study of T cell responses to AZD1222 COVID-19 vaccine. The table came from immunoSEQ multiplex PCR; TCRdb's copy has only in-frame clones and leaves some out. The sample lists under 95,000 clones; roughly 90% were seen once. The sample consisted of peripheral blood, taken on day 0 of AZD1222 vaccination. These receptors originate from an adult in good health. Each CDR3 is given with its conserved first and last residue. Each record gives: V gene, clone size, J gene, CDR3 protein. Rows give clone size only sometimes, using once, few, many, or a class for an expanded clone.

>TRBV27|NA|TRBJ2-7
CASSRQGFYEQYF
>TRBV7-2|NA|TRBJ2-7
CASSLGGVAGEQYF
>TRBV6-5|NA|TRBJ2-5
CASSLQGAKETQYF
>TRBV3-1/TRBV3-2|NA|TRBJ2-7
CASSQALQGTHEQYF
>TRBV11-2|NA|TRBJ1-4
CASSSALQGATTNEKLFF
>TRBV6-2/TRBV6-3|NA|TRBJ2-7
CASSYRGKVDEQYF
>TRBV6-5|NA|TRBJ1-1
CASSYLMNTEAFF
>TRBV21-1|NA|TRBJ2-3
CASRSASTDTQYF
>TRBV4-1|NA|TRBJ1-1
CASSHPLQGWTEAFF
>TRBV5-4|NA|TRBJ2-7
CASSWGSGGSSYEQYF
>TRBV6-4|NA|TRBJ2-2
CASSDSTGAGELFF
>TRBV9|NA|TRBJ1-4
CASSVGIGLGEKLFF
>TRBV4-1|NA|TRBJ2-5
CASSRIRDAQETQYF
>TRBV6-5|few|TRBJ1-4
CASRAPGGSREKLFF
>TRBV9|once|TRBJ2-6
CASSTTGAGANVLTF
>TRBV18|NA|TRBJ2-5
CASSPPGVSQETQYF
>TRBV6-4|NA|TRBJ2-3
CATRTGGEADTQYF
>TRBV9|NA|TRBJ1-5
CASSVAGGAHQPQHF
>TRBV27|medium-sized|TRBJ2-7
CASSWVEGQYF
>TRBV6-5|NA|TRBJ2-7
CASRQTDRVTYEQYF
>TRBV4-1|NA|TRBJ1-5
CASSPRAGDQPQHF
>TRBV18|NA|TRBJ1-6
CASSPRPGQSSPLHF
>TRBV6-2/TRBV6-3|once|TRBJ2-3
CASSYPAAGMLNTQYF
>TRBV5-4|NA|TRBJ1-4
CAGVGQGGEKLFF
>TRBV6-5|NA|TRBJ1-1
CASTTAGGRTEAFF
>TRBV3-1/TRBV3-2|NA|TRBJ2-4
CASSQDRPTRNIQYF
>TRBV7-3|NA|TRBJ2-1
CASSSLNGVYNEQFF
>TRBV19|NA|TRBJ2-1
CASSSQRGVRQFF
>TRBV15|NA|TRBJ1-1
CATSSQTGEGAFF
>TRBV19|NA|TRBJ1-3
CASRTGSGNTIYF
>TRBV12-3/TRBV12-4|NA|TRBJ1-3
CASSYGSGNTIYF
>TRBV9|NA|TRBJ1-2
CASSVEGSYGGLGYTF
>TRBV5-5|NA|TRBJ1-2
CASSLESGDLDGYTF
>TRBV6-5|NA|TRBJ2-7
CASLAGATYEQYF